This is a list of T cell receptor beta chains from one sample in a study of Graves' ophthalmopathy and Graves' hyperthyroidism. MiXCR, run by TCRdb on the multiplex PCR reads, gives a single entry per CDR3 protein. The sample records roughly 500,000 distinct CDR3 sequences, about an eighth being singletons. The specimen sequenced was blood. These receptors originate from a woman aged 25 to 39 with Graves' ophthalmopathy. Both conserved end residues are part of each CDR3. Each record gives: clone size, D gene, CDR3 length, V gene, J gene, CDR3 protein, CDR3 DNA. D genes are given only for firm matches. The listing skips clone size in some rows; elsewhere it reads once, few, many or a size class.

>many|.|16|TRBV12-5|TRBJ2-1
CASGLAFRTRYNEQFF
TGTGCTAGTGGTTTGGCTTTCCGGACCCGTTACAATGAGCAGTTCTTC
>.|.|15|TRBV5-1|TRBJ1-5
CASSPLGGVTQPQHF
TGCGCCAGCAGCCCCCTTGGGGGGGTCACTCAGCCCCAGCATTTT
>many|TRBD2|15|TRBV28|TRBJ2-7
CASIPGGSGTYEQYF
TGTGCCAGCATCCCCGGTGGTAGCGGGACCTACGAGCAGTACTTC
>many|.|17|TRBV6-1|TRBJ2-7
CASSENKWGHLLLEQYF
TGTGCCAGCAGTGAAAATAAGTGGGGACATCTCCTCCTAGAGCAGTACTTC
>many|.|15|TRBV7-2|TRBJ2-7
CASSSSGGGSYEQYF
TGTGCCAGCAGCTCCTCCGGCGGAGGATCCTACGAGCAGTACTTC
>few|.|15|TRBV30|TRBJ1-2
CAWSVFPVRTDGYTF
TGTGCCTGGAGTGTATTCCCGGTAAGGACAGATGGCTACACCTTC
>many|.|14|TRBV6-5|TRBJ1-2
CASSYAPGDYGYTF
TGTGCCAGCAGTTACGCCCCCGGCGACTATGGCTACACCTTC
>many|.|11|TRBV6-2/TRBV6-3|TRBJ2-7
CASSTSYEQYF
TGTGCCAGCAGTACCTCCTACGAGCAGTACTTC
>.|.|13|TRBV12-3/TRBV12-4|TRBJ1-1
CASQKSGGTEAFF
TGTGCCAGCCAAAAGTCGGGGGGCACTGAAGCTTTCTTT
>.|TRBD1|17|TRBV19|TRBJ1-2
CASSPNAPTGEDYGYTF
TGTGCCAGTAGCCCGAACGCCCCGACAGGGGAGGACTATGGCTACACCTTC
>.|TRBD2|13|TRBV20-1|TRBJ2-5
CSALGLAVETQYF
TGCAGTGCTTTGGGACTAGCGGTGGAGACCCAGTACTTC
>many|.|16|TRBV25-1|TRBJ2-6
CASSEYQAGGANVLTF
TGTGCCAGCAGTGAATATCAGGCTGGTGGGGCCAACGTCCTGACTTTC
>many|.|15|TRBV6-1|TRBJ1-5
CASSLTGRPNQPQHF
TGTGCCAGCAGTCTAACGGGAAGGCCCAATCAGCCCCAGCATTTT
>few|TRBD1|14|TRBV28|TRBJ1-1
CASRSGGWNTEAFF
TGTGCCAGCAGGTCAGGGGGCTGGAACACTGAAGCTTTCTTT
>many|.|16|TRBV4-1|TRBJ2-5
CASSQVGRETGETQYF
TGCGCCAGCAGCCAAGTCGGGCGAGAAACAGGGGAGACCCAGTACTTC
>few|.|13|TRBV6-2/TRBV6-3|TRBJ2-5
CASTRGRRETQYF
TGTGCCAGCACCCGGGGGCGCCGGGAGACCCAGTACTTC
>many|.|13|TRBV7-2|TRBJ2-7
CASSFGGVGEQYF
TGTGCCAGCAGCTTTGGTGGGGTAGGGGAGCAGTACTTC
>many|.|14|TRBV11-2|TRBJ1-1
CASSIHGVNTEAFF
TGTGCCAGCAGTATCCACGGGGTGAACACTGAAGCTTTCTTT